These 8 T cell receptor beta chains were all obtained from the same sample, sequenced in a study of cytomegalovirus exposure and HLA in healthy donors. PCR was performed using 60 Vbeta and 13 Jbeta primers. TCRdb's copy holds only in-frame clones and misses some; the assay was immunoSEQ multiplex PCR. This table holds 150,000 to 200,000 clones, roughly 78% found once. Sequences were obtained from PBMCs. The receptors shown here come from a young woman in good health and CMV-seropositive.

The chain is built from TRBV2 and TRBJ1-3, with D possibly matching TRBD1 (5 bases). Germline CDR1 and CDR2: SNHLY and FYNNEI. The CDR3 has 16 amino acids. V lost 7 bases and J lost 0, with 16 bases in between. The CDR3 nucleotides read TGTGCCAGCAATTTCGACAGAGCCGGCTCTGGAAACACCATATATTTT. This translates into CASNFDRAGSGNTIYF.

This clone was seen a few times. This chain connects TRBV5-5 to TRBJ2-3, with D perhaps matching TRBD1 (5 bases). V shed 5 bases and J shed 3 bases, with 10 bases lying between them. The CDR3 loop spans 13 amino acids. Germline CDR1 is SGHKS and CDR2 is YYEKEE (reference sequence). CDR3 DNA sequence: TGTGCCAGCAGTGGGGCGTATACAGATACGCAGTATTTT. It yields the protein CASSGAYTDTQYF.

The gene calls are TRBV4-2 and TRBJ1-6; D gene uncertain. This CDR3 contains 15 residues. In germline, CDR1 is LGHNA, CDR2 YNFKEQ. Trimming left V 0 bases short and J 7 bases short, with 10 bases between. CDR3 sequence: CASSQEMAGNSPLHF. CDR3 nucleotide sequence: TGTGCCAGCAGCCAAGAAATGGCGGGAAATTCACCCCTCCACTTT.

The chain combines TRBV9 with TRBJ1-2; the D gene is possibly TRBD1 (5 bases). V lost 0 bases to trimming and J lost 9 bases, with 15 bases between them. The CDR3 is made up of 14 amino acids. CDR1 is SGDLS and CDR2 is YYNGEE in the germline V gene. The CDR3 sequence is CASSVEGKGLSYTF. The CDR3 nucleotides are TGTGCCAGCAGCGTAGAGGGGAAAGGGCTTAGCTACACCTTC.

The rearrangement links TRBV2 to TRBJ2-1, with 10 bases matching TRBD2. The CDR3 consists of 12 residues. The V gene end was trimmed by 4 bases and the J gene end by 15 bases; junction bases not matched to a gene: 6. Germline CDR1 reads SNHLY; CDR2 reads FYNNEI. The CDR3 here is CASSVRTSGLFF. Here the CDR3 DNA reads TGTGCCAGCAGTGTAAGGACTAGCGGCCTGTTCTTC.

The chain joins TRBV6-5 to TRBJ1-2; D uncertain. The CDR3 covers 13 residues. CDR1 and CDR2 from the germline V gene are MNHEY and SVGAGI. Trimming removed 6 bases at V and 3 bases at J, with 11 bases between. Here the CDR3 reads CASSVSQYYGYTF. CDR3 DNA sequence: TGTGCCAGCAGCGTCTCTCAGTACTATGGCTACACCTTC.

The rearrangement joins TRBV11-3 to TRBJ2-2; 7 nucleotides align to TRBD2. From germline, CDR1 is SGHNT and CDR2 YENEEA. The CDR3 is made up of 19 amino acids. The junction had 15 bases not matched to a gene; V was cut back by 5 bases and J by 0 bases. CDR3 loop: CASSPPGGYLFANTGELFF. DNA of the CDR3: TGTGCCAGCAGCCCACCCGGGGGGTACCTGTTCGCGAACACCGGGGAGCTGTTTTTT. The complete variable domain, with remaining parts taken from reference TRBV11-3 and TRBJ2-2, reads EAGVVQSPRYKIIEKKQPVAFWCNPISGHNTLYWYLQNLGQGPELLIRYENEEAVDDSQLPKDRFSAERLKGVDSTLKIQPAELGDSAVYLCASSPPGGYLFANTGELFFGEGSRLTVL.

The chain joins TRBV25-1 to TRBJ2-7; 7 bases fit TRBD1. V trimming: 6 bases; J trimming: 3 bases; junction bases outside the gene matches: 11. Per the germline V gene, CDR1 is MGHDK and CDR2 is SYGVNS. This CDR3 is built from 15 residues. The CDR3 DNA sequence: TGTGCCAGCAGCTCTGGGACAGCCGATATCTACGAGCAGTACTTC. Protein sequence: CASSSGTADIYEQYF.